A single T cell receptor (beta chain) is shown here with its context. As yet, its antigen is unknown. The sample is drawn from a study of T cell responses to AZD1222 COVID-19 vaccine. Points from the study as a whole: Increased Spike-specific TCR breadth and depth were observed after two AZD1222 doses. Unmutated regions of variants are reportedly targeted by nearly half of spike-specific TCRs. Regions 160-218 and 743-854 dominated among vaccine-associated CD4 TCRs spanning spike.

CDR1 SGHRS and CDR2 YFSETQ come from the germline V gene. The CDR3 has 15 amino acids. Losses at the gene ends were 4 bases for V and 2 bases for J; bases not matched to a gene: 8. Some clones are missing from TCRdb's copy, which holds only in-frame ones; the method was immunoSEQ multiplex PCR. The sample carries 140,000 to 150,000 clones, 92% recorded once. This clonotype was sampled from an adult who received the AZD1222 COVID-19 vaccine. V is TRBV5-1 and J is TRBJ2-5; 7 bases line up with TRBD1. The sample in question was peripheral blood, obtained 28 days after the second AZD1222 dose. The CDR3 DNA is TGCGCCAGCAGCCCGGGACAGTCAATACAAGAGACCCAGTACTTC. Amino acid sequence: CASSPGQSIQETQYF.